Shown below are 18 T cell receptor beta chains from a single sample sequenced in a study of CD8 T cells in ankylosing spondylitis. What these receptors recognize is not known. Study conclusions and caveats: Made up of eight highly homologous variants, a TCR beta motif appeared characteristic of ankylosing spondylitis blood.

In TCRdb, the 5' RACE reads were re-called with MiXCR into one record per CDR3 protein. The sample consists of about 330,000 distinct CDR3 sequences, 7% to 9% of them appearing once. Sequenced material: blood, either unsorted or a sorted T cell fraction (not recorded which). The receptor source for this set is a male donor with ankylosing spondylitis.

This clonotype has more than one count but fewer than ten. The V and J genes are TRBV4-1 and TRBJ1-5; D not resolved. V was clipped by 0 bases and J by 4 bases, with 13 bases between them. Per the germline V gene, CDR1 is MGHRA and CDR2 is YSYEKL. The CDR3 contains 16 residues. In DNA, the CDR3 is TGCGCCAGCAGCCAAGACCCACGGATGGGGAATCAGCCCCAGCATTTT. As protein: CASSQDPRMGNQPQHF.

The table lists this clonotype with a few counts. The chain couples TRBV5-1 to TRBJ2-3, with D possibly being TRBD1 (6 bases). The CDR3 runs 13 residues. CDR1 and CDR2 (germline): SGHRS, YFSETQ. Trimming shortened V by 4 bases and J by 0 bases, and 6 bases separated the two germline ends. In DNA, the CDR3 is TGCGCCAGCAGCACAGGGAGCACAGATACGCAGTATTTT. This gives the protein CASSTGSTDTQYF.

This clonotype came up many times. The V gene is TRBV3-1, the J gene TRBJ2-5; 9 nucleotides match TRBD2. The CDR3 totals 17 residues. Trimming at V came to 4 bases and at J to 0 bases, leaving 9 bases not matched to a gene. Germline-derived CDR1 and CDR2 are LGHDT and YNNKEL (reference sequence). CDR3 bases: TGTGCCAGCAGCCTCTTATTTAGCGGGAGAGACCAAGAGACCCAGTACTTC. Its protein is CASSLLFSGRDQETQYF.

J is TRBJ2-2 and V is TRBV10-3; 10 bases map to TRBD1. Germline V gene sequence: CDR1 ENHRY, CDR2 SYGVKD. The length of the CDR3 is 14 residues. The junction had 5 bases not matched to a gene; V was cut back by 10 bases and J by 3 bases. The CDR3 DNA reads as TGTGCCAGCAAGGGGACAGGGGACACCGGGGAGCTGTTTTTT. Translation gives CASKGTGDTGELFF.

The chain is built from TRBV11-2 and TRBJ2-5; D tentatively fits TRBD1 or TRBD2 (5 bases each). V gave up 1 base and J gave up 5 bases, with 14 bases separating them. The CDR3 is made up of 15 amino acids. CDR1 and CDR2 (germline): SGHAT, FQNNGV. CDR3 protein: CASSLVGAPGETQYF. CDR3 coding DNA: TGTGCCAGCAGCTTAGTCGGGGCCCCCGGGGAGACCCAGTACTTC.

This clonotype was seen more than once but under ten times. The J gene is TRBJ2-4, the V gene TRBV7-9; the D is unclear. Germline V CDR1 and CDR2: SEHNR, FQNEAQ (reference sequence). The length of the CDR3 is 13 residues. V gave up 5 bases and J gave up 6 bases, with 11 bases separating them. CDR3 protein: CASSARATNIQYF. DNA for the CDR3: TGTGCCAGCAGCGCCCGGGCAACAAACATTCAGTACTTC.

Ten or more counts support this clonotype. The V gene is TRBV5-1, the J gene TRBJ1-1; D gene ambiguous. The germline V and J ends were trimmed by 4 bases and 0 bases, with 13 bases remaining between them. Germline loops: CDR1 SGHRS, CDR2 YFSETQ. This CDR3 contains 15 residues. In nucleotides, the CDR3 is TGCGCCAGCAGCAAACCGGACGCAATGAACACTGAAGCTTTCTTT. Encoded protein: CASSKPDAMNTEAFF.

This clonotype was detected only a few times. J is TRBJ2-1 and V is TRBV27; D is possibly TRBD1 (6 bases). Trimming removed 6 bases at V and 4 bases at J, with 13 bases between. Germline assignment: CDR1 MNHEY and CDR2 SMNVEV (reference sequence). This CDR3 comprises 14 residues. The CDR3 DNA sequence: TGTGCCAGCAGCCTTTCTAGGGGGTACAATGAGCAGTTCTTC. This gives the protein CASSLSRGYNEQFF.

The chain uses TRBV7-9 and TRBJ2-7; D is unresolved. The CDR3 is made up of 11 amino acids. The V end lost 5 bases, the J end lost 2 bases, and 4 bases lay between the germline ends. Germline V CDR1 and CDR2: SEHNR, FQNEAQ (reference sequence). CDR3 sequence reads: CASSVTYEQYF. CDR3 nucleotide sequence: TGTGCCAGCAGCGTAACCTACGAGCAGTACTTC.

The sample holds a few counts of this clonotype. The chain is built from TRBV12-5 and TRBJ2-1, with a tentative D call TRBD1 (5 bases). The CDR3 totals 12 residues. Trimming took off 5 bases at V and 5 bases at J, with 7 bases between the two ends. CDR1 is LGHNT, CDR2 FRNRAP, per germline. CDR3 loop: CASGKQDNEQFF. The CDR3 DNA is TGTGCTAGTGGTAAACAGGACAATGAGCAGTTCTTC.

In its sample, this clonotype was seen a few times. J is TRBJ2-1 and V is TRBV29-1, with TRBD2 as a possible D gene (7 bases). The CDR3 sequence is 11 residues long. Per germline, CDR1 SQVTM and CDR2 ANQGSEA. V was clipped by 4 bases and J by 9 bases, with 10 bases between them. CDR3 in amino acids: CSVGGGGEQFF. CDR3 DNA: TGCAGCGTTGGGGGGGGCGGTGAGCAGTTCTTC.

This sequence joins TRBV27 and TRBJ2-7; D call uncertain. Trimming shortened V by 7 bases and J by 5 bases, and 9 bases separated the two germline ends. Germline loops: CDR1 MNHEY, CDR2 SMNVEV (reference sequence). The CDR3 loop spans 11 amino acids. Here the CDR3 reads CASKSHHEQYF. The CDR3 coding sequence is TGTGCCAGCAAATCCCACCACGAGCAGTACTTC.

This clonotype was seen at least ten times. This sequence joins TRBV4-1 and TRBJ1-1; D remains ambiguous. With 4 bases removed from V and 7 bases from J, the gap between germline ends came to 16 bases. Germline V CDR1 and CDR2: MGHRA, YSYEKL. The CDR3 runs 14 residues. CDR3 loop: CASSLQRGWVEAFF. CDR3 nucleotides: TGCGCCAGCAGCCTACAACGCGGGTGGGTTGAAGCTTTCTTT.

The CDR3: CASSGWDRGNYGYTF. The DNA for the CDR3 is TGTGCCAGTAGTGGATGGGACAGGGGCAACTATGGCTACACCTTC. The chain couples TRBV19 to TRBJ1-2; 10 bases are a match to TRBD1. J lost 2 bases, V lost 5 bases, and 5 bases had no gene match. The germline gives CDR1 LNHDA, CDR2 SQIVND (reference sequence). This CDR3 spans 15 amino acids.

This clonotype was counted between two and nine times. The CDR3, as DNA: TGTGCCATCAGTGAGGCTCACGGACAGGGGGACTATGGCTACACCTTC. Translated, it gives CAISEAHGQGDYGYTF. The rearrangement joins TRBV10-3 to TRBJ1-2; 10 bases align to TRBD1. This CDR3 spans 16 amino acids. Germline trimming cut 2 bases from V and 3 bases from J; bases unmatched to any gene: 6. Germline V gene sequence: CDR1 ENHRY, CDR2 SYGVKD.

The chain combines TRBV10-2 with TRBJ2-1; TRBD1 matches 9 bases. Germline values: CDR1 WSHSY, CDR2 SAAADI. The CDR3 has 15 amino acids. J gave up 1 base and V 8 bases, and 6 bases lay outside the gene matches. As DNA, the CDR3 is TGCGCCAGCCGCGACGGACAGGGGTCCTACAATGAGCAGTTCTTC. Translated: CASRDGQGSYNEQFF.

This clonotype was detected a few times. The chain recombines TRBV12-3 or TRBV12-4 with TRBJ1-2; TRBD1 is a possible D gene (5 bases). The CDR3 length is 13 residues. Trimming shortened V by 5 bases and J by 8 bases, and 15 bases separated the two germline ends. The CDR3 region is CASSGGSERGYTF. CDR3 bases: TGTGCCAGCAGTGGGGGATCAGAGCGGGGCTACACCTTC.

A few counts support this clonotype. The rearrangement joins TRBV2 to TRBJ2-1; the match to TRBD2 covers 11 bases. In germline, CDR1 is SNHLY, CDR2 FYNNEI. The V gene end was trimmed by 8 bases and the J gene end by 4 bases; junction bases not matched to a gene: 16. CDR3 size: 18 residues. Here the CDR3 reads CASGSGTSGTRIYNEQFF. CDR3 bases: TGTGCCAGCGGGAGTGGGACTAGCGGAACCAGGATATACAATGAGCAGTTCTTC.